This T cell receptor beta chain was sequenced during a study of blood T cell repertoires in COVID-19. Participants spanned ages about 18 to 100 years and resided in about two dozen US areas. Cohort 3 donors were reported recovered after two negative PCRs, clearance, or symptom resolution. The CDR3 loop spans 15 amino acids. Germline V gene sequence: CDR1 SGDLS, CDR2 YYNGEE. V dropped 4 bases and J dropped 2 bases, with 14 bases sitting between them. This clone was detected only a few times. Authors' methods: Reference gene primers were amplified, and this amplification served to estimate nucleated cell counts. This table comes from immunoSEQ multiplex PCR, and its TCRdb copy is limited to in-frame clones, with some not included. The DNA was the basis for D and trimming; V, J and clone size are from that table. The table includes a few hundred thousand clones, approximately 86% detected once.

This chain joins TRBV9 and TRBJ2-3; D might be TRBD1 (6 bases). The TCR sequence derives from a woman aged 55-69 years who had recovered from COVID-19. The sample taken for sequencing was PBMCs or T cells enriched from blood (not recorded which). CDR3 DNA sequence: TGTGCCAGCAGCCCGCGGACAGAATACACAGATACGCAGTATTTT. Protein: CASSPRTEYTDTQYF.